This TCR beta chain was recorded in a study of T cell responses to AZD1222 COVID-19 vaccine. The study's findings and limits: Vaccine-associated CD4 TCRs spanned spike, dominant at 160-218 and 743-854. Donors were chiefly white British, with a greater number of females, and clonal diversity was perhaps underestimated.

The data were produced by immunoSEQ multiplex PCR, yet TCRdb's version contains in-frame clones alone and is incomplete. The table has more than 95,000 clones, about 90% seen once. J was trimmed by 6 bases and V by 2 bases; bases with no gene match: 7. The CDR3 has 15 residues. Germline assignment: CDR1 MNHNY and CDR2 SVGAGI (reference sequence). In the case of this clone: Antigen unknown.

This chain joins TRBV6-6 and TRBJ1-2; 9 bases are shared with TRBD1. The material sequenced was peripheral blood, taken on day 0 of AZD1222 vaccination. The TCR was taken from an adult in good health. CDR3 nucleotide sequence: TGTGCCAGCAGTTACCCGGGACAGGGTATTAATGGCTACACCTTC. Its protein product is CASSYPGQGINGYTF.